Below, 15 T cell receptor beta chains from the same sample are listed, as sequenced in a study of cytomegalovirus exposure and HLA in healthy donors. The PCR employed 60 Vbeta primers together with 13 Jbeta primers. Method: immunoSEQ multiplex PCR; TCRdb's copy keeps in-frame clones and lacks some. The sample records under 200,000 clones, approximately 78% being singletons. The sequenced material came from PBMCs. The source of these receptors is a woman under 30 in good health and CMV-seronegative.

The chain has TRBV5-1 and TRBJ2-5; TRBD2 matches at 13 bases. V dropped 5 bases and J dropped 5; count of bases not matched to a gene: 6. CDR3 size: 15 residues. Germline V gene data show CDR1 as SGHRS and CDR2 as YFSETQ. CDR3: CASRTSGRPEETQYF. DNA of the CDR3: TGCGCCAGCAGGACTAGCGGGAGGCCTGAGGAGACCCAGTACTTC.

This clone was detected a few times. The chain couples TRBV28 to TRBJ1-2, with a possible D match to TRBD1 (6 bases). CDR3 length: 15 amino acids. V lost 4 bases and J lost 4, with 16 bases in between. The germline CDR1 and CDR2 sequences are MDHEN and SYDVKM. CDR3 region: CASSSQIGGVYGYTF. The CDR3 DNA follows: TGTGCCAGCAGTTCCCAGATAGGGGGGGTCTATGGCTACACCTTC.

CDR3 nucleotides: TGTGCCAGCAGAGCTTTGAATAGCAATCAGCCCCAGCATTTT. It codes for CASRALNSNQPQHF. The chain has TRBV6-1 and TRBJ1-5, with D hard to call. The CDR3 is 14 residues long. Trimming shortened V by 6 bases and J by 0 bases, and 9 bases separated the two germline ends. Germline CDR1 is MNHNS and CDR2 is SASEGT.

V gene TRBV28 combines with J gene TRBJ2-7, with 12 bases that match TRBD2. J was trimmed by 5 bases and V by 8 bases; bases with no gene match: 10. Germline V gives CDR1 MDHEN, CDR2 SYDVKM. CDR3 size: 15 residues. CDR3: CASQAPTSGSHEQYF. CDR3 nucleotides: TGTGCCAGCCAAGCTCCGACTAGCGGGAGTCACGAGCAGTACTTC.

The V and J genes are TRBV2 and TRBJ1-1; the D gene is possibly TRBD1 (5 bases). This CDR3 spans 13 amino acids. V was pared by 7 bases and J by 6 bases, with 15 bases between. Germline values: CDR1 SNHLY, CDR2 FYNNEI. The CDR3 loop reads CASTPQGDAEAFF. CDR3 DNA: TGTGCCAGCACCCCTCAGGGCGACGCTGAAGCTTTCTTT.

This chain joins TRBV4-3 and TRBJ1-2; 8 bases line up with TRBD1. This CDR3 has 14 amino acids. V gave up 0 bases and J gave up 6 bases; unmatched junction bases: 3. Germline V CDR1 and CDR2: LGHNA, YSLEER. The CDR3: CASSQDLTGDGYTF. CDR3 nucleotides: TGCGCCAGCAGCCAAGATCTGACAGGGGATGGCTACACCTTC.

The chain recombines TRBV6-6 with TRBJ2-1, with 7 nucleotides matching TRBD2. V dropped 6 bases and J dropped 7; count of bases not matched to a gene: 15. CDR1 and CDR2 (germline): MNHNY, SVGAGI (reference sequence). The CDR3 covers 16 residues. CDR3 amino acids: CASSRLASMDTNEQFF. In nucleotides, the CDR3 is TGTGCCAGCAGCAGACTAGCCTCCATGGACACAAATGAGCAGTTCTTC.

The J gene is TRBJ2-2, the V gene TRBV11-3, with TRBD2 matching over 7 bases. Germline CDR1 reads SGHNT; CDR2 reads YENEEA. V trimming: 6 bases; J trimming: 11 bases; junction bases outside the gene matches: 12. The CDR3 consists of 14 residues. The CDR3 DNA reads TGTGCCAGCAGGACTAGCCCGCCGGGGGGAGAGCTGTTTTTT. Translated, it gives CASRTSPPGGELFF.

The chain carries TRBV7-8 and TRBJ2-1, with TRBD1 as a possible D gene (5 bases). Germline lookup yields CDR1 SGHVS and CDR2 FQNEAQ. This CDR3 is 15 amino acids long. Trimming pared 5 bases from V and 5 bases from J, leaving 16 bases between. The CDR3 nucleotides read TGTGCCAGCAGCGTGAGACAGTTCCTAAACAATGAGCAGTTCTTC. This codes for CASSVRQFLNNEQFF.

The J gene is TRBJ2-1, the V gene TRBV28; 9 nucleotides match TRBD2. The germline gives CDR1 MDHEN, CDR2 SYDVKM. The V segment lost 2 bases and the J segment 8 bases; nucleotides outside the gene matches: 10. This CDR3 is 16 amino acids long. CDR3 sequence: CASSLPLLAGSDEQFF. DNA for the CDR3: TGTGCCAGCAGTTTACCCTTGCTAGCGGGGTCCGATGAGCAGTTCTTC.

The V gene is TRBV23-1, the J gene TRBJ1-2; TRBD1 agrees at 7 bases. TRBV23-1 is classed as an ORF, of uncertain function. The CDR3 totals 16 residues. V dropped 2 bases and J dropped 8; count of bases not matched to a gene: 14. The CDR3 DNA follows: TGCGCCAGCAGTCAACTCCCCCGGGGACAGTCATTAGGCTACACCTTC. This translates into CASSQLPRGQSLGYTF.

The chain recombines TRBV5-8 with TRBJ1-4; tentatively, D is TRBD1 (5 bases). The CDR3 is made up of 14 amino acids. V was cut by 4 bases and J by 7 bases, with 14 bases left in between. Germline lookup yields CDR1 SGHTS and CDR2 YDEGEE. This CDR3 reads CASSVPGVGEKLFF. In DNA, the CDR3 is TGTGCCAGCAGCGTTCCGGGGGTTGGTGAAAAACTGTTTTTT.

J is TRBJ2-3 and V is TRBV6-5; D may be TRBD2 (5 bases). The CDR3 contains 13 residues. V lost 6 bases to trimming and J lost 4 bases, with 11 bases between them. Germline CDR1 is MNHEY and CDR2 is SVGAGI. CDR3 nucleotide sequence: TGTGCCAGCAGCCGACGGGGAGCAGATACGCAGTATTTT. It specifies CASSRRGADTQYF.

The CDR3 bases are TGTGCCAGCAGCCAAGAAATAGCGGGAGGGAACACCGGGGAGCTGTTTTTT. Translating it yields CASSQEIAGGNTGELFF. V is TRBV4-2 and J is TRBJ2-2; 10 bases align to TRBD2. CDR3 length equals 17 residues. Germline CDR1 LGHNA, CDR2 YNFKEQ. Trimming cost V 0 bases and J 1 base; bases outside gene matches: 2.

The chain uses TRBV10-3 and TRBJ1-3; 7 bases are a match to TRBD1. The ends lost 10 bases at V and 0 bases at J; junction bases unmatched: 9. This CDR3 has 15 amino acids. The germline CDR1 and CDR2 sequences are ENHRY and SYGVKD. The CDR3 nucleotides are TGTGCCACCTCAGGACAGGAGAGCTCTGGAAACACCATATATTTT. It yields the protein CATSGQESSGNTIYF.